This entry describes one T cell receptor (beta chain). The CDR3 runs 20 residues. The data stem from a study of technical replicates of blood from a handful of donors. Sequencing used immunoSEQ multiplex PCR; TCRdb keeps in-frame clones, though not all of them. There are more than 65,000 clones in the sample; approximately 95% occur only once, and roughly 0.36% lies in the top ten. The TCR comes from a human donor in good health. The specimen sequenced was T cells isolated from PBMCs. V gene TRBV21-1 combines with J gene TRBJ2-6; the table's D call, TRBD1, was not checked against the DNA. TRBV21-1 is deemed a pseudogene. This CDR3 is CASSKARTGERVSGANVLTF. CDR3 DNA: TGTGCCAGCAGCAAAGCCCGGACAGGGGAAAGGGTATCTGGGGCCAACGTCCTGACTTTC.